These 10 T cell receptor beta chains originate from one sample sequenced in a study of STAT3 mutations in large granular lymphocyte leukemia. Study outcomes and limitations: In T-cell large granular lymphocyte leukemia, about half of patients showed multiple immunodominant subclonotypes.

These receptors have no known antigen. Sequencing was performed with immunoSEQ multiplex PCR; in TCRdb, only in-frame clones are kept and a portion is missing. The sample includes 3,000 to 3,500 clones, 74% of them seen just once. What was sequenced was peripheral blood mononuclear cells. The receptors come from a man in his 60s with T-cell large granular lymphocyte leukemia. Some clones in this sample may be carry-over from other donors' samples.

V is TRBV5-4 and J is TRBJ2-3; 9 bases map to TRBD1. The V and J ends lost 0 bases and 2 bases, in that order; junction bases with no gene match: 4. This CDR3 region has 16 residues. Germline V gene lookup returns CDR1 SGHNT and CDR2 YYREEE (reference sequence). CDR3 residues: CASSLEGQGYTDTQYF. The CDR3 DNA follows: TGTGCCAGCAGCTTGGAGGGACAGGGATACACAGATACGCAGTATTTT.

The V call is TRBV27, the J call TRBJ2-5; no clear D. The CDR3 consists of 13 residues. Germline loops: CDR1 MNHEY, CDR2 SMNVEV (reference sequence). V shed 6 bases and J shed 4 bases, with 12 bases lying between them. The chain's CDR3 is CASRGALGETQYF. CDR3 in DNA: TGTGCCAGCAGGGGCGCCCTGGGAGAGACCCAGTACTTC.

This clone was seen just once. The chain combines TRBV25-1 with TRBJ2-7; D unclear. CDR1 is MGHDK, CDR2 SYGVNS, per germline. The V gene lost 4 bases and the J gene lost 3 bases, with 4 bases spanning the gap. The CDR3 has 11 residues. CDR3: CASSVIYEQYF. The CDR3 region has the DNA TGTGCCAGCAGTGTCATCTACGAGCAGTACTTC.

The genes are TRBV4-1 and TRBJ1-2; 9 bases line up with TRBD1. The CDR3 extends over 14 amino acids. V shed 3 bases, J shed 7 bases, and the junction held 6 bases outside the gene matches. Looked up from germline, CDR1 is MGHRA and CDR2 is YSYEKL. CDR3 loop: CASSQGQGVAGYTF. The CDR3 DNA is TGCGCCAGCAGCCAGGGACAGGGTGTAGCTGGCTACACCTTC.

V and J are TRBV29-1 and TRBJ2-4; D is ambiguous. CDR1 SQVTM and CDR2 ANQGSEA come from the germline V gene. V lost 6 bases and J lost 0, with 15 bases in between. CDR3 length: 15 residues. DNA of the CDR3: TGCAGCGTCCGTGGGGTTGGGGTAGCCAAAAACATTCAGTACTTC. It translates to CSVRGVGVAKNIQYF.

V usage is TRBV7-8 and J usage is TRBJ2-7; the D is unclear. The CDR3 length is 14 residues. V was pared by 4 bases and J by 0 bases, with 10 bases between. CDR1 SGHVS and CDR2 FQNEAQ come from the germline V gene. The CDR3 coding sequence is TGTGCCAGCAGCTCACCAAGGAGCTCCTACGAGCAGTACTTC. Translating gives CASSSPRSSYEQYF.

V usage is TRBV18 and J usage is TRBJ1-2; D is unclear. The V gene lost 2 bases and the J gene lost 0 bases, with 10 bases spanning the gap. The CDR3 runs 15 residues. CDR1 and CDR2 (germline): KGHSH, LQKENI. The CDR3: CASSPLGDTNYGYTF. The CDR3 bases are TGTGCCAGCTCACCATTGGGAGACACTAACTATGGCTACACCTTC. The variable domain in full, with the rest retrieved from reference TRBV18 and TRBJ1-2, is NAGVMQNPRHLVRRRGQEARLRCSPMKGHSHVYWYRQLPEEGLKFMVYLQKENIIDESGMPKERFSAEFPKEGPSILRIQQVVRGDSAAYFCASSPLGDTNYGYTFGSGTRLTVV.

The chain combines TRBV4-3 with TRBJ2-3; 9 nucleotides match TRBD2. The germline V gene has CDR1 LGHNA and CDR2 YSLEER. V lost 0 bases to trimming and J lost 1 base; unmatched junction nucleotides: 5. The CDR3 runs 17 residues. The CDR3 is CASSQEASGTGTDTQYF. As DNA, the CDR3 is TGCGCCAGCAGCCAAGAGGCTAGCGGGACTGGCACAGATACGCAGTATTTT.

V is TRBV6-6 and J is TRBJ2-7, with D unresolved. Between the trimmed V and J ends, which lost 2 bases and 6 bases, there was a span of 11 bases. CDR3 length equals 13 residues. CDR1 MNHNY and CDR2 SVGAGI come from the germline V gene (reference sequence). Here the CDR3 reads CASSYTGRIEQYF. CDR3 DNA: TGTGCCAGCAGTTACACTGGACGTATCGAGCAGTACTTC.

This chain links TRBV29-1 with TRBJ1-1; 7 bases line up with TRBD1. With 3 bases clipped from V and 6 bases from J, the junction kept 1 base outside the gene matches. The germline V gene has CDR1 SQVTM and CDR2 ANQGSEA. CDR3 length: 11 amino acids. The CDR3 is CSVDQGAEAFF. The CDR3 region has the DNA TGCAGCGTTGACCAGGGGGCTGAAGCTTTCTTT.